This entry is about one T cell receptor beta chain. The protocol was immunoSEQ multiplex PCR, while the TCRdb copy is restricted to in-frame clones and leaves out a portion. Of about 120,000 clones in the sample, 88% were seen once. The data stem from a study of control samples from healthy donors and cancer patients. From germline, CDR1 is SGDLS and CDR2 YYNGEE. The CDR3 spans 15 residues. V was pared by 4 bases and J by 2 bases, with 13 bases between. The receptor comes from a woman aged 70 to 79 in good health. The material sequenced was blood. The chain recombines TRBV9 with TRBJ1-3; D unclear. CDR3 in DNA: TGTGCCAGCAGCCCCCGGTGGGGAGCTGGAAACACCATATATTTT. This codes for CASSPRWGAGNTIYF.